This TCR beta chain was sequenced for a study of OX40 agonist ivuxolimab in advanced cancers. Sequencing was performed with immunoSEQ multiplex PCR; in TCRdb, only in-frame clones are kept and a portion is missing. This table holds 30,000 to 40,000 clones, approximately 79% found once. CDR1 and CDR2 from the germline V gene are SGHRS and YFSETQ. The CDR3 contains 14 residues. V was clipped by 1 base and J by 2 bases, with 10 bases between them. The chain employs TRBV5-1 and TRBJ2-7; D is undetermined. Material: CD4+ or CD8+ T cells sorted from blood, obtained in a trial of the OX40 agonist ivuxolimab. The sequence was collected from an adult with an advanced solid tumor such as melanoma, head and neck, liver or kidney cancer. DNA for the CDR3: TGCGCCAGCAGCTTGTATGCAGGAGCCTACGAGCAGTACTTC. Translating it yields CASSLYAGAYEQYF.